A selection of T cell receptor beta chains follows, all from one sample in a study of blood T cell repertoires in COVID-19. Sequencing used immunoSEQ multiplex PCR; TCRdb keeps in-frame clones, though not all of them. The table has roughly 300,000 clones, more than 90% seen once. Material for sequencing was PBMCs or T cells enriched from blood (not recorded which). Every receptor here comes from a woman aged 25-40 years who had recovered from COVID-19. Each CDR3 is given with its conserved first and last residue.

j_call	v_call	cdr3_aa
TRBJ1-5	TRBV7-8	CASSEGDNQPQHF
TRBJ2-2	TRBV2	CASTALAFDTGELFF
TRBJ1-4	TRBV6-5	CASSTGQGVQKLFF
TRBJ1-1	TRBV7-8	CASSSGVNTEAFF
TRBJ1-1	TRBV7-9	CASSPSGGMNTEAFF
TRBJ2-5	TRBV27	CASSLTGEGETQYF
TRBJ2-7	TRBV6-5	CASSYSLGGPTEQYF
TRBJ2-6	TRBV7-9	CASSFRGSGANVLTF
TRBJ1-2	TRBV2	CASRGTTGGFYGYTF
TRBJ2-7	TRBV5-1	CASSQDSYEQYF
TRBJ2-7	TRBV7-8	CASSGRGASGTYEQYF
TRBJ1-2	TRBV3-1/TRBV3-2	CASSQSWDRGLGYTF
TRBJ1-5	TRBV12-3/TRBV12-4	CASSFAGNQPQHF
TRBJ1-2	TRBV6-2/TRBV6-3	CASSKEFHRGYTF
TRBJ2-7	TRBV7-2	CASSFYRGRSYEQYF